The entry below describes one T cell receptor beta chain. This sample stems from a study of blood T cell repertoires in COVID-19. The overall study: Both acute and convalescent COVID-19 samples were obtained from the United States, Italy and Spain. The cDNA or gDNA used as material had been derived from T cells, B-cell-depleted T cells, or PBMCs.

The repertoire was sequenced with immunoSEQ multiplex PCR; TCRdb's copy has only in-frame clones and lacks some. This sample has about 140,000 clones, with roughly 84% found just once. The CDR3 length is 11 residues. Germline lookup yields CDR1 DFQATT and CDR2 SNEGSKA (reference sequence). The J gene is TRBJ2-1, the V gene TRBV20-1, with TRBD2 matching 10 bases. This receptor was identified in a man aged 25 to 45 with COVID-19, enrolled during active disease. Specimen: peripheral blood. The CDR3 nucleotides are TGCAGGCTAGCGGGAGACAATGAGCAGTTCTTC. Protein sequence: CRLAGDNEQFF.